This TCR beta chain was profiled in a study of blood T cell repertoires in COVID-19. On the study more broadly: The study drew acute and convalescent COVID-19 samples from the United States, Italy and Spain. T cells, B-cell-depleted T cells, or PBMCs provided the cDNA or gDNA that served as material.

Libraries were prepared by immunoSEQ multiplex PCR; TCRdb keeps only in-frame clonotypes and omits some of them. The table shows 70,000 to 85,000 clones, with approximately 80% occurring only once. After removal of 5 bases from V and 4 bases from J, the junction contained 9 bases not matched to a gene. From germline, CDR1 is MNHEY and CDR2 SVGAGI. This CDR3 contains 15 residues. The sample taken for sequencing was peripheral blood. The sequence was obtained from a human donor in a cohort sampled during active COVID-19. The chain joins TRBV6-5 to TRBJ2-7; 9 bases align to TRBD2. The CDR3 bases are TGTGCCAGCAGTACCCCCCGACTAGCGGTATACGAGCAGTACTTC. Translated, it gives CASSTPRLAVYEQYF.